This T cell receptor beta chain was recovered during a study of human versus mouse CDR3 diversity and MHC coevolution. Study-level background: Reported immunoSEQ sensitivity was one in 200,000 T cells, with reduced amplification bias. Findings of the study overall: Mice had fewer CDR3 deletions and insertions than humans on average.

Points on this clone: Antigen: not known.

Using immunoSEQ multiplex PCR, the repertoire was profiled, and TCRdb retains in-frame clones only, with some absent. The sample has over 60,000 clones, about nine tenths seen once. CDR1 and CDR2 (germline): MNHEY, SVGAGI. This CDR3 is 13 amino acids long. Trimming removed 7 bases at V and 5 bases at J, with 12 bases between. The sequence was obtained from a person between 25 and 70 years old in good health. J is TRBJ1-5 and V is TRBV6-5; tentative D call: TRBD1 (6 bases). Source material: naive CD4+ T cells from blood. The subset denotes: CD45RO-negative CD62L-positive naive CD4 T cells. CDR3: CASKQGLYQPQHF. CDR3 nucleotide sequence: TGTGCCAGCAAACAGGGTCTCTATCAGCCCCAGCATTTT.